This T cell receptor (beta chain) was captured by sequencing in a study of blood T cell repertoires in COVID-19. Study summary: The United States, Italy and Spain provided the acute and convalescent COVID-19 samples. T cells, B-cell-depleted T cells, or PBMCs supplied cDNA or gDNA.

Per the study methods: Estimates of nucleated cell counts were drawn from the amplification of reference gene primers. Measured with immunoSEQ multiplex PCR; TCRdb has only the in-frame clones, and not every one. The DNA was the basis for D and trimming; V, J and clone size are from that table. Of 150,000 or so clones listed, roughly four fifths are singletons. The CDR3 sequence is 15 residues long. Looked up from germline, CDR1 is MNHEY and CDR2 is SMNVEV (reference sequence). Unmatched junction bases numbered 3, after V lost 2 bases and J lost 4 bases. Input material: peripheral blood. The chain uses TRBV27 and TRBJ2-2, with TRBD1 matching 8 bases. This clonotype originated in a woman aged 50 to 60 with active or convalescent COVID-19. CDR3 sequence (DNA): TGTGCCAGCAGTTTAGACAGGGGACTCACCGGGGAGCTGTTTTTT. Its protein product is CASSLDRGLTGELFF.